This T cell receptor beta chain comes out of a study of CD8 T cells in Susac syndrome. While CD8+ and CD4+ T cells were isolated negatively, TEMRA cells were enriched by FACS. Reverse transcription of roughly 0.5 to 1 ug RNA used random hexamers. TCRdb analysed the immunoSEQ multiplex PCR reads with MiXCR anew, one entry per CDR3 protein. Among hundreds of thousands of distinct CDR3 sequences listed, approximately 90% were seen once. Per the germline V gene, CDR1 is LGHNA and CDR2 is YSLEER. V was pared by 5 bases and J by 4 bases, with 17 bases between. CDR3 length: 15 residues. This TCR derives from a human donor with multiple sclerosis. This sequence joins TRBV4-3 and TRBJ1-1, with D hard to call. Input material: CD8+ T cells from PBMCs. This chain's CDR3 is CASSDLPRMGTEAFF. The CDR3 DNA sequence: TGCGCCAGCAGCGACCTTCCTAGGATGGGCACTGAAGCTTTCTTT.